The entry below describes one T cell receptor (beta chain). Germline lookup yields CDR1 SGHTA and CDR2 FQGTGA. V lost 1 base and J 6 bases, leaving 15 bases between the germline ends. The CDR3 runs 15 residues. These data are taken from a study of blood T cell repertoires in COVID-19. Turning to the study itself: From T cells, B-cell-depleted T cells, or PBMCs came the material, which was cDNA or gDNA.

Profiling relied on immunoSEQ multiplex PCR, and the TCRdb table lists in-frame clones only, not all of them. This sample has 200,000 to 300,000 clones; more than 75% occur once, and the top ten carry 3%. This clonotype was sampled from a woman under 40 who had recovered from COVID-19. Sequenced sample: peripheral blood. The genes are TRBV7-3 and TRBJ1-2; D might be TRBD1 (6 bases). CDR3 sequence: CASSLRLHRDNGYTF. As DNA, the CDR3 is TGTGCCAGCAGCTTAAGGCTTCACAGGGACAATGGCTACACCTTC.